This TCR beta chain was sequenced for a study of blood T cell repertoires in COVID-19. Methods used by the authors: It was from reference gene primer amplification that nucleated cell counts were estimated. TCRdb's copy holds only in-frame clones and misses some; the assay was immunoSEQ multiplex PCR. That table furnishes V, J and clone size, whereas the DNA furnished D and trimming. In the table there are a few hundred thousand clones, approximately 90% of which are singletons. About this clone itself: It is unclear where the CDR3 begins or ends on the DNA, so no DNA is shown, and the CDR3 is as TCRdb lists it.

With termini counted, the CDR3 has 18 amino acids. Participants spanned ages about 18 to 89 years and resided in around 25 US areas. In assigning cohorts, the study relied on participant-reported clinical history. This chain joins TRBV21-1 and TRBJ1-3; the listed D gene, TRBD1, was not tested against the DNA. TRBV21-1 has pseudogene status. This TCR came from a woman between 35 and 50 years old who had recovered from COVID-19. The specimen was PBMCs or T cells enriched from blood (not recorded which). The CDR3 loop reads CASSKDMLQVGSGNTIYF.